This T cell receptor (beta chain) was sequenced during a study of control samples from healthy donors and cancer patients. Method: immunoSEQ multiplex PCR; TCRdb's copy keeps in-frame clones and lacks some. The sample contains about 160,000 clones, about 90% of which appear only once. Input material: blood. The sequence was collected from a man aged 25 to 40 in good health.

The CDR3 nucleotides are TGTGCCAGCAGTATGGGAGGCCGCACAGATACGCAGTATTTT. This codes for CASSMGGRTDTQYF. The chain combines TRBV28 with TRBJ2-3, with a weak D call TRBD2 (6 bases). V was shortened by 5 bases and J by 1 base, with 10 bases between the two germline ends. Germline V CDR1 and CDR2: MDHEN, SYDVKM. This CDR3 is built from 14 residues.